These 20 T cell receptor beta chains were all obtained from the same sample, sequenced in a study of regulatory T cells in long-lasting Graves disease. Assembly of TCR beta libraries relied on iRepertoire HTBI primers together with Arm-PCR of CDR3 regions. TCRdb re-analysed the multiplex PCR reads in MiXCR, keeping a single row per CDR3 protein. The sample gives hundreds of thousands of distinct CDR3 sequences, less than 25% of which show up once; less than 25% is in the top ten. Described time point: persistent/refractory GD, antithyroid drugs over 5 years with positive TRAb. From PBMCs, RNA was extracted and then used to make the TCR library. This sample comprised peripheral blood mononuclear cells (PBMCs), obtained when the disease was refractory, from a patient treated with antithyroid drugs. Receptor source: a female donor with Graves disease.

This chain joins TRBV5-1 and TRBJ1-1; D is unresolved. V shed 0 bases and J shed 1 base, with 7 bases lying between them. Germline V gene sequence: CDR1 SGHRS, CDR2 YFSETQ. The CDR3 consists of 14 residues. The CDR3 protein is CASSLDTWNTEAFF. The CDR3 DNA follows: TGCGCCAGCAGCTTGGACACCTGGAACACTGAAGCTTTCTTT.

This clonotype was seen once. The chain is built from TRBV6-2 or TRBV6-3 and TRBJ2-1; perhaps TRBD2 as D (6 bases). Germline V lookup: CDR1 MNHEY, CDR2 SVGEGT. V was cut by 6 bases and J by 1 base, with 28 bases left in between. This CDR3 is 20 amino acids long. The chain's CDR3 is CASSWPDWETREWSYNEQFF. The CDR3 DNA follows: TGTGCCAGCAGCTGGCCTGACTGGGAGACACGGGAGTGGTCCTACAATGAGCAGTTCTTC.

The chain links TRBV9 to TRBJ1-1; D gene unclear. With 0 bases removed from V and 6 bases from J, the gap between germline ends came to 6 bases. The CDR3 is made up of 12 amino acids. CDR1 and CDR2 from the germline V gene are SGDLS and YYNGEE. CDR3 DNA sequence: TGTGCCAGCAGCGTAGGGGATGCTGAAGCTTTCTTT. Translating gives CASSVGDAEAFF.

This clonotype was seen at least ten times. The chain uses TRBV3-1 and TRBJ2-7, with 11 bases that match TRBD2. Germline lookup yields CDR1 LGHDT and CDR2 YNNKEL (reference sequence). Unmatched junction bases numbered 6, after V lost 5 bases and J lost 6 bases. The CDR3 is 14 residues long. Here the CDR3 reads CASSTSGSRSEQYF. Written as DNA, the CDR3 is TGTGCCAGCAGCACTAGCGGGAGTAGGTCCGAGCAGTACTTC.

This chain links TRBV6-1 with TRBJ1-5; TRBD1 might be the D (6 bases). The CDR3 consists of 17 residues. Trimming pared 5 bases from V and 0 bases from J, leaving 17 bases between. In germline, CDR1 is MNHNS, CDR2 SASEGT. CDR3 sequence: CASSKGGRADSNQPQHF. The CDR3, as DNA: TGTGCCAGCAGTAAGGGGGGCAGGGCAGATAGCAATCAGCCCCAGCATTTT.

This clonotype showed up just a few times. The chain's CDR3 is CASKVGPSNYGYTF. For the CDR3, the DNA is TGTGCCAGCAAAGTTGGGCCATCTAACTATGGCTACACCTTC. The chain combines TRBV28 with TRBJ1-2, with unresolved D. Per the germline V gene, CDR1 is MDHEN and CDR2 is SYDVKM. Trimming shortened V by 7 bases and J by 0 bases, and 12 bases separated the two germline ends. CDR3 length: 14 amino acids.

This clonotype has at least ten counts. The rearrangement links TRBV15 to TRBJ1-1; a possible D gene is TRBD1 (5 bases). V dropped 5 bases and J dropped 4 bases, with 11 bases sitting between them. From germline, CDR1 is LNHNV and CDR2 YYDKDF (reference sequence). CDR3 length: 13 amino acids. The CDR3 bases are TGTGCCACCAGCCGGGAGAGGGGCACTGAAGCTTTCTTT. This gives the protein CATSRERGTEAFF.

This clonotype showed up many times. V and J are TRBV12-3 or TRBV12-4 and TRBJ1-2, with D possibly being TRBD1 (5 bases). The CDR3 extends over 13 amino acids. V lost 8 bases to trimming and J lost 8 bases, with 18 bases between them. The CDR3 spells CASLRQTYEGYTF. CDR3 DNA sequence: TGTGCCAGCCTTCGACAGACCTATGAGGGCTACACCTTC.

This clonotype was counted many times. The chain recombines TRBV12-3 or TRBV12-4 with TRBJ2-5; TRBD2 is a possible D gene (5 bases). The V gene lost 3 bases and the J gene lost 5 bases, with 10 bases spanning the gap. The CDR3 sequence is 13 residues long. CDR3 nucleotides: TGTGCCAGCAGTTTTAAAAGGAGGGAGACCCAGTACTTC. Its translation: CASSFKRRETQYF.

This clonotype was counted many times. This chain connects TRBV7-2 to TRBJ2-7; D remains ambiguous. The germline CDR1 and CDR2 sequences are SGHTA and FQGNSA. The CDR3 length is 12 residues. V lost 2 bases and J 5 bases, leaving 7 bases between the germline ends. DNA for the CDR3: TGTGCCAGCAGCTTAATGTCTCACGAGCAGTACTTC. Amino acid sequence: CASSLMSHEQYF. Drawing the rest from reference TRBV7-2 and TRBJ2-7, the complete variable domain is GAGVSQSPSNKVTEKGKDVELRCDPISGHTALYWYRQSLGQGLEFLIYFQGNSAPDKSGLPSDRFSAERTGGSVSTLTIQRTQQEDSAVYLCASSLMSHEQYFGPGTRLTVT.

This clonotype was counted only a few times. Sequence at one end of the junction differs from germline and may be a read error. The chain joins TRBV7-2 to TRBJ1-5; D is perhaps TRBD1 (5 bases). From germline, CDR1 is SGHTA and CDR2 FQGNSA. This CDR3 spans 16 amino acids. This chain's CDR3 is CAGSLSGGISNQPQHF. For the CDR3, the DNA is TGTGCCGGCAGCTTATCGGGGGGAATTAGCAATCAGCCCCAGCATTTT.

V gene TRBV7-4 combines with J gene TRBJ2-4; 7 bases agree with TRBD1. Germline trimming cut 5 bases from V and 1 base from J; bases unmatched to any gene: 8. The CDR3 consists of 16 residues. Germline V gene sequence: CDR1 SGHVT, CDR2 SQSDAQ. CDR3 sequence: CASSRNLQGAKNIQYF. The DNA of the CDR3 is TGTGCCAGCAGCCGCAACTTACAGGGGGCCAAAAACATTCAGTACTTC.

This clonotype has at least ten counts. The rearrangement joins TRBV27 to TRBJ2-7, with TRBD1 matching over 11 bases. V was pared by 2 bases and J by 5 bases, with 5 bases of the junction left unmatched. The germline V gene encodes CDR1 MNHEY and CDR2 SMNVEV (reference sequence). The CDR3 contains 15 residues. The CDR3 sequence is CASSLVWTGGDEQYF. CDR3 nucleotides: TGTGCCAGCAGTTTAGTCTGGACAGGGGGCGACGAGCAGTACTTC.

This clonotype was detected many times. V usage is TRBV29-1 and J usage is TRBJ1-2, with 8 bases that match TRBD1. Per the germline V gene, CDR1 is SQVTM and CDR2 is ANQGSEA. The CDR3 sequence is 12 residues long. The V and J ends lost 3 bases and 8 bases, in that order; junction bases with no gene match: 5. The CDR3 DNA reads as TGCAGCGTTGAGAGGACAGGGAAGGGCTACACCTTC. Translation: CSVERTGKGYTF.

The table lists this clonotype with a few counts. The chain links TRBV6-5 to TRBJ1-5; no definite D call. Trimming took off 4 bases at V and 4 bases at J, with 8 bases between the two ends. This CDR3 has 13 residues. The germline V gene has CDR1 MNHEY and CDR2 SVGAGI. The CDR3 sequence: CASSFQQNQPQHF. The CDR3 DNA is TGTGCCAGCAGTTTTCAGCAAAATCAGCCCCAGCATTTT.

This clonotype was seen a handful of times. The chain carries TRBV6-5 and TRBJ1-5; 12 bases fit TRBD1. The V segment lost 2 bases and the J segment 2 bases; nucleotides outside the gene matches: 13. CDR1 and CDR2 from the germline V gene are MNHEY and SVGAGI. CDR3 size: 20 residues. The CDR3 protein is CASSYRAGTGGLSGNQPQHF. The CDR3 DNA follows: TGTGCCAGCAGTTACAGGGCCGGGACAGGGGGCTTATCGGGCAATCAGCCCCAGCATTTT.

This clonotype has more than one count but fewer than ten. CDR3 residues: CASSTPSRGPEAFF. The CDR3 nucleotides read TGTGCCAGCAGTACCCCATCCAGAGGGCCTGAAGCTTTCTTT. The chain carries TRBV6-1 and TRBJ1-1; D gene uncertain. From germline, CDR1 is MNHNS and CDR2 SASEGT. The length of the CDR3 is 14 residues. Trimming shortened V by 5 bases and J by 6 bases, and 16 bases separated the two germline ends.

This clonotype has ten or more counts. This chain joins TRBV30 and TRBJ1-1, with D unresolved. Germline CDR1 reads GTSNPN; CDR2 reads SVGIG (reference sequence). The CDR3 spans 14 residues. The CDR3 bases are TGTGCGTTCCGTTCTGGACGGAAGAACACTGAAGCTTTCTTT. Encoded protein: CAFRSGRKNTEAFF.

As concerns this clonotype: This may be a read error: a much more frequent sequence differs by one nucleotide. CDR3 sequence: CAGSLAGATNEKLFF. CDR3 DNA sequence: TGTGCCGGCAGTTTAGCAGGGGCAACTAATGAAAAACTGTTTTTT. The gene calls are TRBV28 and TRBJ1-4; tentative D call: TRBD1 (6 bases). The CDR3 extends over 15 amino acids. CDR1 MDHEN and CDR2 SYDVKM come from the germline V gene. Variable domain in full (rest from reference TRBV28 and TRBJ1-4): DVKVTQSSRYLVKRTGEKVFLECVQDMDHENMFWYRQDPGLGLRLIYFSYDVKMKEKGDIPEGYSVSREKKERFSLILESASTNQTSMYLCAGSLAGATNEKLFFGSGTQLSVL.

The J gene is TRBJ1-5, the V gene TRBV19; D is uncertain. Germline lookup yields CDR1 LNHDA and CDR2 SQIVND (reference sequence). Trimming left V 3 bases short and J 7 bases short, with 10 bases between. This CDR3 is 13 amino acids long. CDR3 bases: TGTGCCAGTAGTATTTCCCCCCAGCAGCCCCAGCATTTT. The encoded protein is CASSISPQQPQHF.